Detailed here is one T cell receptor beta chain. Its antigen remains unidentified. One base away lies a much larger clone, so this may be a sequencing read error. As it was prepared, the TCRbeta library received unique molecular identifiers. TCRdb analysed the PCR reads with MiXCR anew, one entry per CDR3 protein. The sample includes around 700,000 distinct CDR3 sequences, around 13% of them seen just once. These data originate in a study of T-cell reconstitution after alpha-beta-depleted transplantation in children. The study, taken as a whole, reports: T cells produced anew were the main source of T-cell counts and diversity one year after transplant. Some patients owed their high day-60 TCRbeta diversity to surviving recipient T cells and thymic progenitors. As was reported, about two months after transplant, alpha-beta T cells came from several hundred expanded graft clones.

Germline assignment: CDR1 SGHRS and CDR2 YFSETQ. The CDR3 runs to 15 residues. The chain couples TRBV5-1 to TRBJ1-2; D might be TRBD1 (6 bases). The receptor was isolated from a girl aged 2 to 10 with congenital amegakaryocytic thrombocytopenia, due to receive a stem cell transplant. The material was PBMCs, obtained before TCRalphabeta/CD19-depleted stem cell transplant. CDR3 in amino acids: CASSFAGAGPYGDTF. The CDR3 DNA reads TGCGCCAGCAGCTTTGCAGGGGCAGGGCCTTATGGCGACACCTTC.